This T cell receptor (beta chain) was retrieved from a study of blood T cell repertoires in COVID-19. Whole-study context: From T cells, B-cell-depleted T cells, or PBMCs came the material, which was cDNA or gDNA.

The CDR3 covers 13 residues. V was shortened by 6 bases and J by 5 bases, with 11 bases between the two germline ends. Germline CDR1 reads MGHRA; CDR2 reads YSYEKL. Methods used by the authors: By means of reference gene primer amplification, nucleated cell counts were estimated. The assay was immunoSEQ multiplex PCR, and TCRdb's table has in-frame clones only and misses some. V, J and clone size derive from that table, while D and trimming were established from the DNA sequence. The sample consists of a few hundred thousand clones, about three quarters of them appearing once. The chain has TRBV4-1 and TRBJ2-1; maybe TRBD1 (6 bases). The specimen was peripheral blood. This TCR came from a woman in her seventies with acute or convalescent COVID-19. In DNA, the CDR3 is TGCGCCAGCAGGTCTACAGGGAACAATGAGCAGTTCTTC. As protein: CASRSTGNNEQFF.